The 14 T cell receptor beta chains below come from one sample, sequenced in a study of vaccination effects on CD4 cells after COVID-19. TCRdb's table, derived via immunoSEQ multiplex PCR, lists solely in-frame clones and lacks some. The data contain around 55,000 clones, roughly two thirds of them singletons. Ahead of sequencing, the ViraFEST assay grew antigen-specific CD4+ T cells using viral peptide pools. Following 10 days of culture, CD4+ T cells were isolated. Prior SARS-CoV-2 infection was absent in the vaccine recipients, as shown by negative nucleocapsid antibodies. The antigens for these receptors are not known. Sample: CD4+ T cells from PBMCs cultured with SARS-CoV-2 spike peptides, taken before COVID-19 vaccination. The source of these receptors is a human donor who received a COVID-19 vaccine.

There are a few counts of this clone. The CDR3 sequence is CASSPGTGRNEKLFF. The CDR3 coding sequence is TGTGCCAGCAGCCCAGGGACAGGGCGTAATGAAAAACTGTTTTTT. This chain links TRBV13 with TRBJ1-4; 9 bases align to TRBD1. The CDR3 totals 15 residues. Unmatched junction bases numbered 5, after V lost 5 bases and J lost 4 bases. Germline-derived CDR1 and CDR2 are PRHDT and FYEKMQ (reference sequence).

This chain joins TRBV27 and TRBJ2-1; 8 bases map to TRBD2. The CDR3 sequence is 18 residues long. Trimming removed 10 bases from V and 4 bases from J; junction bases left unmatched: 21. Germline V gene lookup returns CDR1 MNHEY and CDR2 SMNVEV (reference sequence). The CDR3 bases are TGTGCCACCTCTCAAAGGGAGATCCGGACTAGCAGATACAATGAGCAGTTCTTC. Residues: CATSQREIRTSRYNEQFF.

This chain joins TRBV21-1 and TRBJ1-4; TRBD1 is the table's D call, not checked against the DNA. TRBV21-1 is tagged as a pseudogene. This CDR3 has 15 amino acids. The CDR3 region has the DNA TGTGCCAGCAGCAGGAGGACAGGGGGAGATGAAAAACTGTTTTTT. This sequence encodes CASSRRTGGDEKLFF.

The chain carries TRBV27 and TRBJ2-2; D might be TRBD1 (5 bases). Trimming cost V 4 bases and J 4 bases, with 22 bases left between them. Germline V CDR1 and CDR2: MNHEY, SMNVEV (reference sequence). The CDR3 extends over 18 amino acids. The CDR3 reads CASSSIPPLLGATGELFF. The CDR3 region has the DNA TGTGCCAGCAGTTCAATCCCTCCTCTTTTAGGGGCCACCGGGGAGCTGTTTTTT.

This clone has only a few counts. This chain connects TRBV30 to TRBJ1-6; 8 bases are shared with TRBD1. Germline V CDR1 and CDR2: GTSNPN, SVGIG (reference sequence). Trimming at V came to 3 bases and at J to 5 bases, leaving 9 bases not matched to a gene. The CDR3 is 16 residues long. The CDR3 protein is CAWSTIRTGHNSPLHF. The DNA of the CDR3 is TGTGCCTGGAGCACTATACGGACAGGGCATAATTCACCCCTCCACTTT.

The V call is TRBV11-1, the J call TRBJ2-2; D unresolved. Trimming stripped 4 bases from V and 6 bases from J, with 6 bases between. This CDR3 is built from 12 residues. Germline loops: CDR1 SGHAT, CDR2 FQDESV (reference sequence). CDR3 residues: CASSSFPGELFF. In DNA, the CDR3 is TGTGCCAGCAGCTCCTTTCCCGGGGAGCTGTTTTTT.

The J gene is TRBJ2-5, the V gene TRBV6-5; 9 bases align to TRBD1. V lost 5 bases to trimming and J lost 4 bases; unmatched junction nucleotides: 2. The CDR3 runs to 13 residues. Germline-derived CDR1 and CDR2 are MNHEY and SVGAGI. CDR3 region: CASSRQGGETQYF. CDR3 DNA: TGTGCCAGCAGTCGACAGGGGGGAGAGACCCAGTACTTC.

The chain links TRBV3-1 (or the pseudogene TRBV3-2) to TRBJ2-5; D tentatively fits TRBD1 or TRBD2 (6 bases each). The CDR3 has 16 residues. CDR1 and CDR2 (germline): LGHDT, YNNKEL (reference sequence). The germline V and J ends were trimmed by 4 bases and 4 bases, with 19 bases remaining between them. CDR3 protein: CASSPRLMGGRETQYF. The CDR3 DNA sequence: TGTGCCAGCAGCCCAAGATTAATGGGGGGCCGAGAGACCCAGTACTTC.

The chain has TRBV5-5 and TRBJ2-3, with D tentatively TRBD1 (5 bases). The V and J ends lost 2 bases and 1 base respectively, with 14 bases between them. This CDR3 contains 16 residues. Germline V gene data show CDR1 as SGHKS and CDR2 as YYEKEE (reference sequence). CDR3 in amino acids: CASSFHQGIRTDTQYF. CDR3 nucleotides: TGTGCCAGCAGCTTTCATCAGGGAATCCGCACAGATACGCAGTATTTT.

The chain uses TRBV24-1 and TRBJ2-7, with 10 nucleotides matching TRBD1. V shed 5 bases, J shed 5 bases, and the junction held 8 bases outside the gene matches. The germline CDR1 and CDR2 sequences are KGHDR and SFDVKD. CDR3 length: 15 residues. The chain's CDR3 is CATSAAGTGVDEQYF. DNA for the CDR3: TGTGCCACCAGTGCCGCCGGGACAGGGGTCGACGAGCAGTACTTC.

The chain uses TRBV11-3 and TRBJ2-1, with 10 bases identical to TRBD2. CDR1 is SGHNT and CDR2 is YENEEA in the germline V gene. The length of the CDR3 is 15 residues. The trim removed 1 base at V and 4 bases at J, leaving 1 base unmatched. CDR3 DNA: TGTGCCAGCAGCTTAGGGACTAGCGGTTACAATGAGCAGTTCTTC. This gives the protein CASSLGTSGYNEQFF. The full variable domain, in which reference TRBV11-3 and TRBJ2-1 provide the parts outside the CDR3, is EAGVVQSPRYKIIEKKQPVAFWCNPISGHNTLYWYLQNLGQGPELLIRYENEEAVDDSQLPKDRFSAERLKGVDSTLKIQPAELGDSAVYLCASSLGTSGYNEQFFGPGTRLTVL.

The chain has TRBV25-1 and TRBJ1-3, with D maybe TRBD1 (5 bases). The CDR3 runs 15 residues. Looked up from germline, CDR1 is MGHDK and CDR2 is SYGVNS. Trimming left V 2 bases short and J 3 bases short, with 11 bases between. CDR3 sequence reads: CASSERGAGGNTIYF. DNA of the CDR3: TGTGCCAGCAGTGAAAGAGGGGCGGGTGGAAACACCATATATTTT. The variable domain in full, completed from reference TRBV25-1 and TRBJ1-3, reads EADIYQTPRYLVIGTGKKITLECSQTMGHDKMYWYQQDPGMELHLIHYSYGVNSTEKGDLSSESTVSRIRTEHFPLTLESARPSHTSQYLCASSERGAGGNTIYFGEGSWLTVV.

Points on this clone: Other DNA sequences of this sample code for an identical CDR3. The V gene is TRBV19, the J gene TRBJ2-3; D gene uncertain. CDR3 size: 12 residues. Trimming left V 4 bases short and J 1 base short, with 3 bases between. The germline CDR1 and CDR2 sequences are LNHDA and SQIVND (reference sequence). DNA of the CDR3: TGTGCCAGTAGTAGACGCACAGATACGCAGTATTTT. Protein: CASSRRTDTQYF.

V usage is TRBV3-1 (or the pseudogene TRBV3-2) and J usage is TRBJ2-7, with a tentative D call TRBD1 (5 bases). Trimming stripped 1 base from V and 6 bases from J, with 16 bases between. Germline-derived CDR1 and CDR2 are LGHDT and YNNKEL (reference sequence). The CDR3 extends over 15 amino acids. CDR3 residues: CASSQAVRGLSEQYF. CDR3 nucleotides: TGTGCCAGCAGCCAAGCCGTAAGGGGCCTGAGCGAGCAGTACTTC.